Following are 28 T cell receptor beta chains from one sample sequenced in a study of blood T cell repertoires in COVID-19. Assay used: immunoSEQ multiplex PCR; TCRdb lists only in-frame clones, some missing. This sample has some 170,000 clones, with more than 80% found just once. The sample was PBMCs or T cells enriched from blood (not recorded which). Receptors were obtained from a man aged 35 to 55 who had recovered from COVID-19.

The chain employs TRBV7-6 and TRBJ1-2; D is uncertain. Germline lookup yields CDR1 SGHVS and CDR2 FNYEAQ. This CDR3 comprises 15 residues. Trimming pared 1 base from V and 0 bases from J, leaving 9 bases between. The CDR3 DNA reads TGTGCCAGCAGCTTAGGGCAGGCCACTAACTATGGCTACACCTTC. It specifies CASSLGQATNYGYTF.

The rearrangement uses TRBV18 and TRBJ1-1; 7 bases fit TRBD1. J lost 0 bases, V lost 3 bases, and 7 bases had no gene match. Germline assignment: CDR1 KGHSH and CDR2 LQKENI. CDR3 length: 16 amino acids. CDR3 loop: CASSPRWDSLNTEAFF. The CDR3 coding sequence is TGTGCCAGCTCACCTAGGTGGGACAGCCTGAACACTGAAGCTTTCTTT. Filled out from reference TRBV18 and TRBJ1-1, the complete variable domain reads NAGVMQNPRHLVRRRGQEARLRCSPMKGHSHVYWYRQLPEEGLKFMVYLQKENIIDESGMPKERFSAEFPKEGPSILRIQQVVRGDSAAYFCASSPRWDSLNTEAFFGQGTRLTVV.

This sequence joins TRBV5-1 and TRBJ1-6, with D tentatively TRBD1 (6 bases). V lost 5 bases and J lost 11, with 17 bases in between. CDR3 length: 14 residues. CDR1 SGHRS and CDR2 YFSETQ come from the germline V gene. This CDR3 reads CASSPLQGDPPLHF. DNA for the CDR3: TGCGCCAGCAGTCCTTTACAGGGTGATCCACCCCTCCACTTT.

The gene calls are TRBV2 and TRBJ2-3, with 8 bases identical to TRBD2. The CDR3 is made up of 15 amino acids. Germline trimming cut 5 bases from V and 3 bases from J; bases unmatched to any gene: 7. The germline gives CDR1 SNHLY, CDR2 FYNNEI. Here the CDR3 reads CASSLSAGVTDTQYF. CDR3 coding DNA: TGTGCCAGCAGTCTCTCAGCGGGAGTAACAGATACGCAGTATTTT. Filled out from reference TRBV2 and TRBJ2-3, the complete variable domain reads EPEVTQTPSHQVTQMGQEVILRCVPISNHLYFYWYRQILGQKVEFLVSFYNNEISEKSEIFDDQFSVERPDGSNFTLKIRSTKLEDSAMYFCASSLSAGVTDTQYFGPGTRLTVL.

The genes are TRBV10-3 and TRBJ2-2, with TRBD1 matching over 9 bases. This CDR3 comprises 15 residues. With V trimmed by 11 bases and J by 8 bases, 15 bases remained unmatched. Germline CDR1 and CDR2: ENHRY and SYGVKD. The CDR3 here is CALRSGQGEYGELFF. In nucleotides, the CDR3 is TGTGCCTTGAGATCGGGACAGGGCGAATATGGGGAGCTGTTTTTT.

The genes are TRBV18 and TRBJ2-7, with 12 bases identical to TRBD2. This CDR3 comprises 16 residues. The germline V gene has CDR1 KGHSH and CDR2 LQKENI. V gave up 5 bases and J gave up 2 bases; unmatched junction bases: 7. The chain's CDR3 is CASSEGLAGNPYEQYF. CDR3 nucleotide sequence: TGTGCCAGCTCAGAAGGACTAGCGGGAAATCCCTACGAGCAGTACTTC.

The V gene is TRBV7-9, the J gene TRBJ1-2, with 7 bases fitting TRBD1. Trimming took 6 bases from V and 4 from J; bases not matched to a gene: 8. This CDR3 spans 14 amino acids. Germline CDR1 reads SEHNR; CDR2 reads FQNEAQ (reference sequence). The CDR3 is CASSSTGTPYGYTF. The CDR3 nucleotides are TGTGCCAGCAGTTCGACAGGGACCCCCTATGGCTACACCTTC.

The J gene is TRBJ2-3, the V gene TRBV5-1; 12 bases align to TRBD2. Germline CDR1 reads SGHRS; CDR2 reads YFSETQ. This CDR3 contains 15 residues. Germline trimming cut 3 bases from V and 3 bases from J; bases unmatched to any gene: 2. CDR3 region: CASSWGTSGTDTQYF. The CDR3 DNA reads TGCGCCAGCAGCTGGGGGACTAGCGGGACAGATACGCAGTATTTT. The full variable domain, its missing parts supplied by reference TRBV5-1 and TRBJ2-3, is KAGVTQTPRYLIKTRGQQVTLSCSPISGHRSVSWYQQTPGQGLQFLFEYFSETQRNKGNFPGRFSGRQFSNSRSEMNVSTLELGDSALYLCASSWGTSGTDTQYFGPGTRLTVL.

The CDR3 loop is CASSLAGGKGYEQYF. CDR3 DNA: TGTGCCAGCAGCTTAGCCGGGGGTAAAGGCTACGAGCAGTACTTC. The gene calls are TRBV13 and TRBJ2-7; D is perhaps TRBD2 (6 bases). V was clipped by 1 base and J by 3 bases, with 13 bases between them. Germline CDR1 is PRHDT and CDR2 is FYEKMQ (reference sequence). This CDR3 has 15 residues.

The chain links TRBV3-1 (or the pseudogene TRBV3-2) to TRBJ1-6, with no clear D. Germline CDR1 is LGHDT and CDR2 is YNNKEL (reference sequence). V dropped 2 bases and J dropped 8 bases, with 10 bases sitting between them. This CDR3 is 14 amino acids long. CDR3 residues: CASSQLPGDSPLHF. CDR3 DNA: TGTGCCAGCAGCCAACTCCCGGGTGATTCACCCCTCCACTTT.

The gene calls are TRBV11-3 and TRBJ1-2, with 7 bases matching TRBD1. Losses at the gene ends were 5 bases for V and 2 bases for J; bases not matched to a gene: 5. Germline CDR1 SGHNT, CDR2 YENEEA. The CDR3 runs 14 residues. In nucleotides, the CDR3 is TGTGCCAGCAGCCCTACAGGGGAGAACTATGGCTACACCTTC. This encodes CASSPTGENYGYTF.

The V gene is TRBV6-5, the J gene TRBJ1-1, with D tentatively TRBD1 (5 bases). Trimming cost V 4 bases and J 4 bases, with 10 bases left between them. Germline CDR1 is MNHEY and CDR2 is SVGAGI. This CDR3 has 13 residues. CDR3 nucleotide sequence: TGTGCCAGCAGTTTCCAGGGTGGCACTGAAGCTTTCTTT. Its protein product is CASSFQGGTEAFF.

CDR3 sequence (DNA): TGCAGCGTTGGGGAGACAGGGATCCTCTATGGCTACACCTTC. Its translation: CSVGETGILYGYTF. The chain couples TRBV29-1 to TRBJ1-2; TRBD1 agrees at 7 bases. V shed 4 bases and J 4 bases; nucleotides not matched to a gene: 9. This CDR3 region has 14 residues. The V gene's germline CDR1 is SQVTM and CDR2 ANQGSEA.

As concerns this clone: Its ends do not fully match the called genes, so a read error is possible. This chain uses TRBV19 with TRBJ2-3; TRBD2 matches 10 bases. The CDR3 loop spans 13 amino acids. The germline V gene encodes CDR1 LNHDA and CDR2 SQIVND (reference sequence). The CDR3 bases are TGTGCCAGTAGTATGACTAGCGGGTCCCCGGGGGATTTT. This encodes CASSMTSGSPGDF. The full variable domain, in which reference TRBV19 and TRBJ2-3 provide the parts outside the CDR3, is DGGITQSPKYLFRKEGQNVTLSCEQNLNHDAMYWYRQDPGQGLRLIYYSQIVNDFQKGDIAEGYSVSREKKESFPLTVTSAQKNPTAFYLCASSMTSGSPGDFGPGTRLTVL.

The sample holds one count of this clone. The chain combines TRBV15 with TRBJ2-3, with a weak D call TRBD2 (5 bases). CDR1 and CDR2 (germline): LNHNV, YYDKDF (reference sequence). Trimming took 3 bases from V and 6 from J, leaving 10 bases between them. This CDR3 has 13 amino acids. The CDR3 here is CATSRGSGDTQYF. The CDR3 nucleotides read TGTGCCACCAGCAGGGGGTCGGGGGATACGCAGTATTTT.

The chain carries TRBV7-8 and TRBJ1-2, with 11 bases lining up with TRBD1. The CDR3 has 16 amino acids. Germline assignment: CDR1 SGHVS and CDR2 FQNEAQ. The V segment lost 2 bases and the J segment 4 bases; nucleotides outside the gene matches: 6. In nucleotides, the CDR3 is TGTGCCAGCAGCTTAACCTCCGGGACAGGGGGCTATGGCTACACCTTC. Translation: CASSLTSGTGGYGYTF.

This clone was seen only a few times. The chain recombines TRBV24-1 with TRBJ1-5; D gene unclear. Deletions cut 5 bases from V and 0 bases from J, with 7 bases between. Per germline, CDR1 KGHDR and CDR2 SFDVKD. The CDR3 sequence is 14 residues long. The CDR3 loop reads CATSVGSSNQPQHF. DNA of the CDR3: TGTGCCACCAGTGTGGGCAGTAGCAATCAGCCCCAGCATTTT.

This chain uses TRBV18 with TRBJ2-5; the match to TRBD1 covers 8 bases. Germline values: CDR1 KGHSH, CDR2 LQKENI. V gave up 4 bases and J gave up 2 bases; unmatched junction bases: 0. This CDR3 comprises 13 residues. CDR3 DNA: TGTGCCAGCTCACGGGACAGGCAAGAGACCCAGTACTTC. The encoded protein is CASSRDRQETQYF.

The chain combines TRBV25-1 with TRBJ1-6; possibly TRBD1 for D (6 bases). Looked up from germline, CDR1 is MGHDK and CDR2 is SYGVNS. With 5 bases removed from V and 6 bases from J, the gap between germline ends came to 11 bases. This CDR3 has 14 amino acids. CDR3 sequence: CASSTGTSNSPLHF. In nucleotides, the CDR3 is TGTGCCAGCAGTACCGGGACAAGTAATTCACCCCTCCACTTT.

V usage is TRBV5-1 and J usage is TRBJ1-5, with TRBD1 as a possible D gene (6 bases). Germline values: CDR1 SGHRS, CDR2 YFSETQ. Trimming shortened V by 0 bases and J by 7 bases, and 14 bases separated the two germline ends. The CDR3 runs to 15 residues. CDR3 residues: CASSLAGEGGQPQHF. The DNA of the CDR3 is TGCGCCAGCAGCTTGGCGGGGGAGGGGGGGCAGCCCCAGCATTTT.

The V call is TRBV11-3, the J call TRBJ2-3, with 8 bases lining up with TRBD1. The CDR3 covers 15 residues. Germline trimming cut 5 bases from V and 6 bases from J; bases unmatched to any gene: 10. Germline CDR1 reads SGHNT; CDR2 reads YENEEA. Here the CDR3 DNA reads TGTGCCAGCAGCGTACGACAGGGGTTCGGGGATACGCAGTATTTT. As protein: CASSVRQGFGDTQYF.

This clone was counted a single time. The chain combines TRBV7-9 with TRBJ1-5, with D unresolved. Germline values: CDR1 SEHNR, CDR2 FQNEAQ (reference sequence). Trimming took 5 bases from V and 0 from J, leaving 5 bases between them. The CDR3 sequence is 13 residues long. CDR3 amino acids: CASSINSNQPQHF. The CDR3 DNA reads as TGTGCCAGCAGCATAAATAGCAATCAGCCCCAGCATTTT.

V is TRBV12-5 and J is TRBJ2-2; D not resolved. Per germline, CDR1 LGHNT and CDR2 FRNRAP. Trimming left V 1 base short and J 7 bases short, with 7 bases between. The CDR3 consists of 13 residues. For the CDR3, the DNA is TGTGCTAGTGGTTTGGAGAGGAGCGGGGAGCTGTTTTTT. Protein sequence: CASGLERSGELFF.

The J gene is TRBJ1-2, the V gene TRBV7-9, with a tentative D call TRBD1 (6 bases). The germline V and J ends were trimmed by 5 bases and 6 bases, with 19 bases remaining between them. The length of the CDR3 is 15 residues. Per the germline V gene, CDR1 is SEHNR and CDR2 is FQNEAQ (reference sequence). Here the CDR3 reads CASSPDSPQRNGYTF. The CDR3 nucleotides read TGTGCCAGCAGCCCGGACAGCCCCCAAAGGAATGGCTACACCTTC.

V is TRBV21-1 and J is TRBJ1-4. TRBV21-1 is annotated as a pseudogene. The CDR3 totals 17 residues. The CDR3 loop is CASSPRGEGDFYGKLFF. CDR3 in DNA: TGTGCCAGCAGCCCCCGGGGGGAGGGGGATTTTTATGGAAAACTGTTTTTT.

A single count supports this clone. This sequence joins TRBV10-3 and TRBJ2-7; 8 nucleotides match TRBD1. V trimming: 4 bases; J trimming: 2 bases; junction bases outside the gene matches: 1. CDR3 size: 13 residues. Per germline, CDR1 ENHRY and CDR2 SYGVKD. The CDR3 here is CAISVGQAYEQYF. In DNA, the CDR3 is TGTGCCATCAGTGTGGGACAGGCCTACGAGCAGTACTTC.

This clone has a single count. The chain is built from TRBV7-9 and TRBJ2-1; 8 nucleotides agree with TRBD2. Trimming took 6 bases from V and 8 from J; bases not matched to a gene: 15. Germline loops: CDR1 SEHNR, CDR2 FQNEAQ (reference sequence). The CDR3 length is 16 residues. The CDR3 region has the DNA TGTGCCAGCAGGCCCCTCAAGAGCGGGAGAGGGTATGAGCAGTTCTTC. It yields the protein CASRPLKSGRGYEQFF.

The J gene is TRBJ2-1, the V gene TRBV29-1; 10 bases fit TRBD2. With 5 bases clipped from V and 7 bases from J, the junction kept 14 bases outside the gene matches. This CDR3 has 16 amino acids. Germline V lookup: CDR1 SQVTM, CDR2 ANQGSEA. The CDR3 DNA follows: TGCAGCGTTTGGGGCCTAGCGGGAGATACGGGGAATGAGCAGTTCTTC. This gives the protein CSVWGLAGDTGNEQFF.